This entry features one T cell receptor beta chain sequence. This clone's antigen is unknown. The sample holds no much larger clone one base away, and base qualities are not on file. The data stem from a study of blood T cell repertoires in COVID-19 (dated by TCRdb to 2018 to 2021). Notes on the research overall: The collaborator samples originated in the United States, Italy and Spain and spanned the acute and convalescent phases of COVID-19. The samples were drawn from two sources: the first 160 participants of the ongoing ImmuneRACE study, and fewer than 1,500 subjects contributed by 6 global collaborators. The repertoires were released in a freely available public database intended as a resource for research on the immune response to SARS-CoV-2. The prospective study material was composed of cDNA or gDNA derived from T cells, B-cell-depleted T cells, or PBMCs. Where available, HLA class I and class II types were obtained from metadata supplied by the sample provider rather than from assay-based typing. Nearly every sample came with metadata listing a de-identified subject ID, COVID-19 status, age in years and sex. Subjects who had been exposed to COVID-19, were actively infected with it, or had recovered from it provided the deeply sampled blood TCRbeta repertoires that made up the dataset. The full study reports these points: Clinical and demographic metadata were provided uncurated, with the amount varying by source and participant.

The germline V gene yields SGHAT for CDR1 and FQNNGV for CDR2. The CDR3 holds 16 amino acids from the cysteine to the phenylalanine. Only the CDR3 region is kept as DNA, spanning 48 bases read in frame from base 1. The junction shows trimming of 2 bases on V and 8 bases on J, and the gene matches do not reach 9 bases of it. TCRbeta CDR3 regions were amplified from genomic DNA using the immunoSEQ Assay, a bias-controlled multiplex PCR. As for the original processing: Nucleated cell counts per sample were estimated from amplification of reference gene primers within the assay. To quantify the absolute abundance of each unique TCRbeta CDR3 rearrangement, sequence reads were collapsed and filtered. Productive Simpson clonality was computed per sample as the square root of Simpson's diversity index over productive rearrangements. In TCRdb, the immuneACCESS table is reduced to in-frame sequences with V and J assigned. These tables do not hold every clone; where another copy was compared, an unresolved V gene accounts for under half, and the others remain unexplained. The D gene and trimming were derived from the DNA, and the V and J assignments and clone size from that table. A total of about 240,000 clones appear in this sample, roughly four fifths of them only once. The ten biggest clones cover over 7.5% of the sample.

Each collaborating institution followed its own protocols to collect whole blood in K2EDTA tubes. For TCRbeta analysis, collaborator samples were shipped as frozen whole blood, as isolated PBMCs, or as DNA extracted from either sample type. This TCR derives from a woman aged 80 or over with acute or convalescent COVID-19. The sequence joins TRBV11-2 to TRBJ2-2; TRBD1 agrees with 9 junctional bases. The sample taken for sequencing was peripheral blood. The nucleotides are TGTGCCAGCAGCTTATTGCGGGACAGGGTTTCAGGGGAGCTGTTTTTT. This yields the protein CASSLLRDRVSGELFF.